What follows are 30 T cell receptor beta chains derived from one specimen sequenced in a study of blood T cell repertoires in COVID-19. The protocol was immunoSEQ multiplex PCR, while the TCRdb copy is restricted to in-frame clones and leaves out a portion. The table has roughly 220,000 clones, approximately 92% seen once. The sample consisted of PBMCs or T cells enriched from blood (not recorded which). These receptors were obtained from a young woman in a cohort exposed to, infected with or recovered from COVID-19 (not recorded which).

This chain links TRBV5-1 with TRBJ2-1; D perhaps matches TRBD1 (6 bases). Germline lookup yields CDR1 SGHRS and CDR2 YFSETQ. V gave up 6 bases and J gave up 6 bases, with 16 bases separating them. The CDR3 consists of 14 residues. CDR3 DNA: TGCGCCAGCAACCAACAGGGCGCAACCAATGAGCAGTTCTTC. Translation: CASNQQGATNEQFF.

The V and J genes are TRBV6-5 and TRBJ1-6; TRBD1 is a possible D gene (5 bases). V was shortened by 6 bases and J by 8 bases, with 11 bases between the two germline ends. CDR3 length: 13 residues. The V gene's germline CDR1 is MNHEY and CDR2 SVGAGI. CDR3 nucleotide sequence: TGTGCCAGCAGAGGAGGGGATCATTCACCCCTCCACTTT. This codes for CASRGGDHSPLHF.

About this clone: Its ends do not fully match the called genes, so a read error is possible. CDR3 sequence (DNA): TGTGCTAGCAGCCCCCGGGAACTAGGAAACACCGGGGAGCTGTTTTTT. The encoded protein is CASSPRELGNTGELFF. The genes are TRBV7-7 and TRBJ2-2; D is perhaps TRBD2 (5 bases). The germline V gene encodes CDR1 SSHAT and CDR2 FNYEAQ (reference sequence). The CDR3 has 16 residues.

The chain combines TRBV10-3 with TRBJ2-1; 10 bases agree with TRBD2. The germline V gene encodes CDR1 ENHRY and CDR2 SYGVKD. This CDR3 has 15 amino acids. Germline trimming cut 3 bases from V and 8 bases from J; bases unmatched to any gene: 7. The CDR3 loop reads CAISDPGLALDEQFF. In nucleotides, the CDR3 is TGTGCCATCAGTGATCCGGGACTAGCGCTCGATGAGCAGTTCTTC.

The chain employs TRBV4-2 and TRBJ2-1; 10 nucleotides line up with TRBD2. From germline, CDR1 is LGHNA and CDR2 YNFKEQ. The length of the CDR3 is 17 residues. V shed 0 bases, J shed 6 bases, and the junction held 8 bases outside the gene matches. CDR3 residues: CASSQDQRAGGLNEQFF. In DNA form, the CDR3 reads TGTGCCAGCAGCCAAGATCAGCGAGCGGGGGGGCTCAATGAGCAGTTCTTC.

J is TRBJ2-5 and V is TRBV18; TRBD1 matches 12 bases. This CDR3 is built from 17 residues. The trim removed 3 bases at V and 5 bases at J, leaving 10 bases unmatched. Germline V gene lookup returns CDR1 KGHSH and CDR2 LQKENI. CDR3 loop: CASSPTSGTGGRETQYF. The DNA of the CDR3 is TGTGCCAGCTCACCTACTTCCGGGACAGGGGGCAGGGAGACCCAGTACTTC.

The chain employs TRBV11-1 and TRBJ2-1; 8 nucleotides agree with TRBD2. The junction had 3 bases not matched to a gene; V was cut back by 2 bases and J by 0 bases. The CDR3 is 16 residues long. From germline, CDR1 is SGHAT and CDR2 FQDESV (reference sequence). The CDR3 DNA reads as TGTGCCAGCAGCTTACTAGGGACTAGCTCCTACAATGAGCAGTTCTTC. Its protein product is CASSLLGTSSYNEQFF.

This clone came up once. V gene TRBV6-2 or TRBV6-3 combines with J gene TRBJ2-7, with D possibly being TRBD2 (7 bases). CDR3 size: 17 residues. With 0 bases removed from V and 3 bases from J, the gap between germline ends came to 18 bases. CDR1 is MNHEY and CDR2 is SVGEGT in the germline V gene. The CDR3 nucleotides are TGTGCCAGCAGTTACTCTGCCCGGGGGGCGGGAGTCTACGAGCAGTACTTC. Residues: CASSYSARGAGVYEQYF.

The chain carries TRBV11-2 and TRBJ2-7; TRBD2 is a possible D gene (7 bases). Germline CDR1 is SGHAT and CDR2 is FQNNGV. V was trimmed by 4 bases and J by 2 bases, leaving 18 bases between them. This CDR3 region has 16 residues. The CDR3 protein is CASSSLRGGDTYEQYF. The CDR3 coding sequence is TGTGCCAGCAGCTCCCTGAGGGGGGGTGATACCTACGAGCAGTACTTC.

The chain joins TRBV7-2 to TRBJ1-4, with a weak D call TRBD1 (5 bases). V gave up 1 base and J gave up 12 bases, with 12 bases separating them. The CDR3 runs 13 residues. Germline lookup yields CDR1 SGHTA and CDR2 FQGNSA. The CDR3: CASSLEGLRELFF. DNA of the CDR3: TGTGCCAGCAGCTTAGAGGGACTGAGGGAACTGTTTTTT.

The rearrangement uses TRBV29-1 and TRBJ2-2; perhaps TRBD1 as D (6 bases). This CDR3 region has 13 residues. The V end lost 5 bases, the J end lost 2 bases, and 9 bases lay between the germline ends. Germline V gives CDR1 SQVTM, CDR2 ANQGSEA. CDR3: CSVQGQNTGELFF. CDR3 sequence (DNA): TGCAGCGTTCAGGGACAAAACACCGGGGAGCTGTTTTTT.

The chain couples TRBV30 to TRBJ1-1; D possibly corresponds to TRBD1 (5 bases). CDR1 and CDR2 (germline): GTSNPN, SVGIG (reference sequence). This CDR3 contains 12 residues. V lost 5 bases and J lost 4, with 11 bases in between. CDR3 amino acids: CAWATGRTEAFF. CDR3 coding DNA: TGTGCCTGGGCTACAGGTCGCACTGAAGCTTTCTTT.

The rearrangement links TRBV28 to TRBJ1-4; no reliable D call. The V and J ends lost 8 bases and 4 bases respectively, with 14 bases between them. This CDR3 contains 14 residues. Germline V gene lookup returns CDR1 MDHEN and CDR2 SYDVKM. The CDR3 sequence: CASLPQAINEKLFF. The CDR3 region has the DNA TGTGCCAGCCTGCCCCAGGCCATTAATGAAAAACTGTTTTTT.

The CDR3 loop reads CASSFNSGDGTGELFF. CDR3 DNA sequence: TGCGCCAGCAGCTTTAATAGCGGGGATGGGACCGGGGAGCTGTTTTTT. The V call is TRBV5-1, the J call TRBJ2-2; 8 bases are shared with TRBD2. The CDR3 extends over 16 amino acids. Looked up from germline, CDR1 is SGHRS and CDR2 is YFSETQ. J gave up 5 bases and V 2 bases, and 8 bases lay outside the gene matches.

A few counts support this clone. The CDR3 spells CASSHKGAGQPQHF. CDR3 DNA: TGCGCCAGCAGCCATAAGGGGGCCGGTCAGCCCCAGCATTTT. The V call is TRBV4-1, the J call TRBJ1-5, with 7 bases matching TRBD1. Germline V gene lookup returns CDR1 MGHRA and CDR2 YSYEKL. V lost 3 bases, J lost 6 bases, and 5 bases stayed unmatched. This CDR3 has 14 amino acids.

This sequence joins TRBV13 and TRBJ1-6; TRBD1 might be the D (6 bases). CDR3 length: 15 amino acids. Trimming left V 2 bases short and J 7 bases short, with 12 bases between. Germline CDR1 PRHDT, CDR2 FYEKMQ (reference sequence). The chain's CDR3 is CASSLKQGSNSPLHF. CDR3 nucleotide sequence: TGTGCCAGCAGCTTAAAGCAGGGGTCGAATTCACCCCTCCACTTT.

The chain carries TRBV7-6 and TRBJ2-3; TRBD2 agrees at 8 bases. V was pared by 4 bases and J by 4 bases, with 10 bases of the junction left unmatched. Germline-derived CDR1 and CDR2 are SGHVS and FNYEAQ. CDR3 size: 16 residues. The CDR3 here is CASSSRWSGGADTQYF. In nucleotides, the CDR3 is TGTGCCAGCAGCTCCCGTTGGAGCGGGGGCGCAGATACGCAGTATTTT.

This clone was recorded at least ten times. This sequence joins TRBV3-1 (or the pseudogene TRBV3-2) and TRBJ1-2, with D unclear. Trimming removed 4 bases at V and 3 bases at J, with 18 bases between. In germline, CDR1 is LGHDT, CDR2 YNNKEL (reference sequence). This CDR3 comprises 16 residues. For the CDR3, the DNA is TGTGCCAGCAGCCGGGTAAGCCAGGCCGGTGACTATGGCTACACCTTC. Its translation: CASSRVSQAGDYGYTF.

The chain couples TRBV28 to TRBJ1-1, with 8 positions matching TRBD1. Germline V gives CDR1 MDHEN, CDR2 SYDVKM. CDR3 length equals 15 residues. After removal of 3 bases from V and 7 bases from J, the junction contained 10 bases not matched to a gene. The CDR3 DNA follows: TGTGCCAGCAGTTTCCCTGGGACAGGCATTAGTGAAGCTTTCTTT. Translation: CASSFPGTGISEAFF.

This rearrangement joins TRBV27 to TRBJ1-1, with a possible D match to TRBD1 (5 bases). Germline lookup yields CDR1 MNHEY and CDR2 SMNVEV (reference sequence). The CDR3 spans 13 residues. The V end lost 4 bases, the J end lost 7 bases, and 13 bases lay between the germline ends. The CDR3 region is CASSYNPGLEAFF. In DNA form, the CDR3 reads TGTGCCAGCAGTTATAATCCGGGACTTGAAGCTTTCTTT.

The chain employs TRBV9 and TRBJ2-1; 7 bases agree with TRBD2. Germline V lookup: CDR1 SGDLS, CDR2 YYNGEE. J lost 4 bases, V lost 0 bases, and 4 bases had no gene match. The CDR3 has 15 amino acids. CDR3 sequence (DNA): TGTGCCAGCAGCGTAGCTAGCGGCCTTTACAATGAGCAGTTCTTC. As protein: CASSVASGLYNEQFF.

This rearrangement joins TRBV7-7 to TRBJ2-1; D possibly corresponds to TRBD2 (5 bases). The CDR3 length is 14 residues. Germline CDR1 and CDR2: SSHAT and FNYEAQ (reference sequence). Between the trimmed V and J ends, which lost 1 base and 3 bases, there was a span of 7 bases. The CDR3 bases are TGTGCCAGCAGCTTAGGAGGGAACTACAATGAGCAGTTCTTC. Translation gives CASSLGGNYNEQFF. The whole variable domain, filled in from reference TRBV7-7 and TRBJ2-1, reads GAGVSQSPRYKVTKRGQDVTLRCDPISSHATLYWYQQALGQGPEFLTYFNYEAQPDKSGLPSDRFSAERPEGSISTLTIQRTEQRDSAMYRCASSLGGNYNEQFFGPGTRLTVL.

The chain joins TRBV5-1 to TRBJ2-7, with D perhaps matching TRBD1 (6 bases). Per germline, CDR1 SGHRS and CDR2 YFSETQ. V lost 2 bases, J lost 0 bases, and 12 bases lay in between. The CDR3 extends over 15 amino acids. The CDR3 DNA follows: TGCGCCAGCAGCTTCGAGACAGGAAACTCCTACGAGCAGTACTTC. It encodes CASSFETGNSYEQYF.

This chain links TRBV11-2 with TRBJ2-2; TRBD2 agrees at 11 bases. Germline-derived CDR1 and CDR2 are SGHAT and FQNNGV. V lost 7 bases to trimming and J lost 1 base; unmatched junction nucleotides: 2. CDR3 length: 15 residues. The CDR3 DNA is TGTGCCAGCACCGGACTAGCGGGGAACACCGGGGAGCTGTTTTTT. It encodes CASTGLAGNTGELFF.

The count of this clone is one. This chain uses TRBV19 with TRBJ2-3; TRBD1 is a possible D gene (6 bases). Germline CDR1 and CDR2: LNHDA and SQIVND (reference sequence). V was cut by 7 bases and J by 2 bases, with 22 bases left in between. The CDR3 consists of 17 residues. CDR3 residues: CASKRTFPDSTTDTQYF. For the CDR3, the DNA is TGTGCCAGTAAGAGAACCTTTCCGGACAGTACCACAGATACGCAGTATTTT.

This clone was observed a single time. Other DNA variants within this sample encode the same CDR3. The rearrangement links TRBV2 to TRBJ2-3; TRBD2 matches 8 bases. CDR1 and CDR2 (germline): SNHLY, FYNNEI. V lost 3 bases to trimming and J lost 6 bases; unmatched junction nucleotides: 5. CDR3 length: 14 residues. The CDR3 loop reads CASSDRLAGDTQYF. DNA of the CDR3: TGTGCCAGCAGTGACCGCCTAGCGGGTGATACGCAGTATTTT.

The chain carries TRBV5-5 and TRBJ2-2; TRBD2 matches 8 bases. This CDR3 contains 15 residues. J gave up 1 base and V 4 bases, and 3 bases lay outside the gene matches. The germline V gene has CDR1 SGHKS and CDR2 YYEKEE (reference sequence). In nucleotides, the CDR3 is TGTGCCAGCAGCCAACTAGCGGAGAACACCGGGGAGCTGTTTTTT. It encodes CASSQLAENTGELFF.

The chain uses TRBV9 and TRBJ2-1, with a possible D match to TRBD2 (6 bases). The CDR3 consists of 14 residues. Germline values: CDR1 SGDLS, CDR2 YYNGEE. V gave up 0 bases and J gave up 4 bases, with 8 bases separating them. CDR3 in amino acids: CASSVGGDYNEQFF. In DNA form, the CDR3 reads TGTGCCAGCAGCGTAGGCGGGGATTACAATGAGCAGTTCTTC.

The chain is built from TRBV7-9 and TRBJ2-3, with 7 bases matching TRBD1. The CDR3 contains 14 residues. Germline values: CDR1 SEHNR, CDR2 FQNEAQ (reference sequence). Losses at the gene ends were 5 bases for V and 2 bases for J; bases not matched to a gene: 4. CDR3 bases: TGTGCCAGCAGCCAGGGACAGAACACAGATACGCAGTATTTT. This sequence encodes CASSQGQNTDTQYF. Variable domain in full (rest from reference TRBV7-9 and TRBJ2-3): DTGVSQNPRHKITKRGQNVTFRCDPISEHNRLYWYRQTLGQGPEFLTYFQNEAQLEKSRLLSDRFSAERPKGSFSTLEIQRTEQGDSAMYLCASSQGQNTDTQYFGPGTRLTVL.

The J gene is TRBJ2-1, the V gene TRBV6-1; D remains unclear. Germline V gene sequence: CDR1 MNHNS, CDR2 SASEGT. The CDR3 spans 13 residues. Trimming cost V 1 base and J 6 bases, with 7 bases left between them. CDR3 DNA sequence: TGTGCCAGCAGTGAAGGGCCACCCAATGAGCAGTTCTTC. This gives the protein CASSEGPPNEQFF.